These 19 T cell receptor beta chains were all obtained from the same sample, sequenced in a study of CD8 T cells in ankylosing spondylitis. Study results and limitations: A motif of eight or nine highly homologous TCR beta variants was seen as apparently characteristic of ankylosing spondylitis blood.

TCRdb re-derived calls from the 5' RACE reads in MiXCR, one entry per CDR3 protein. The sample yields 670,000 or so distinct CDR3 sequences, around a fifth seen once. No antigens are known for them. Sequences were obtained from blood, either unsorted or a sorted T cell fraction (not recorded which). The receptors derive from a male donor with ankylosing spondylitis.

This clonotype was detected a few times. The J gene is TRBJ1-1, the V gene TRBV7-3; D perhaps matches TRBD1 (6 bases). Germline V gene sequence: CDR1 SGHTA, CDR2 FQGTGA. Trimming took off 5 bases at V and 8 bases at J, with 12 bases between the two ends. This CDR3 contains 12 residues. The CDR3 is CASSAVGTEAFF. DNA of the CDR3: TGTGCCAGCAGCGCCGTCGGGACAGAAGCTTTCTTT.

In DNA form, the CDR3 reads TGCGCCAGCAGCTTGGCAAGTCAGGGATCCTACGAGCAGTACTTC. Translated, it gives CASSLASQGSYEQYF. V gene TRBV5-1 combines with J gene TRBJ2-7; maybe TRBD1 (5 bases). This CDR3 region has 15 residues. CDR1 and CDR2 (germline): SGHRS, YFSETQ. V lost 0 bases and J 1 base, leaving 11 bases between the germline ends.

This clonotype was recorded many times. The chain carries TRBV29-1 and TRBJ2-2; D is perhaps TRBD2 (5 bases). Trimming removed 3 bases from V and 4 bases from J, with 9 bases in between. This CDR3 has 13 residues. CDR1 is SQVTM and CDR2 is ANQGSEA in the germline V gene. DNA of the CDR3: TGCAGCGTTGACGAGGGATCCACCGGGGAGCTGTTTTTT. Amino acid sequence: CSVDEGSTGELFF.

The chain couples TRBV28 to TRBJ2-5, with 11 positions matching TRBD2. Per germline, CDR1 MDHEN and CDR2 SYDVKM. J gave up 5 bases and V 2 bases, and 7 bases lay outside the gene matches. The CDR3 is made up of 16 amino acids. CDR3 DNA: TGTGCCAGCAGTTTAGGCGTAGCGGGAGGGCCGGAGACCCAGTACTTC. Its translation: CASSLGVAGGPETQYF.

This sequence joins TRBV5-1 and TRBJ2-1; tentative D call: TRBD2 (5 bases). In germline, CDR1 is SGHRS, CDR2 YFSETQ. Deletions cut 0 bases from V and 1 base from J, with 8 bases between. The CDR3 is made up of 15 amino acids. CDR3 in DNA: TGCGCCAGCAGCTTGGACGCGGGTTCCTACAATGAGCAGTTCTTC. This sequence encodes CASSLDAGSYNEQFF.

The chain combines TRBV12-3 or TRBV12-4 with TRBJ2-3, with no clear D. The CDR3 extends over 13 amino acids. The ends were cut back, 6 bases at V and 2 bases at J, with 9 bases in the middle. The CDR3 here is CASSNDFTDTQYF. DNA of the CDR3: TGTGCCAGCAGCAACGACTTCACAGATACGCAGTATTTT.

This clonotype was seen a single time. This chain links TRBV6-5 with TRBJ1-1; D unresolved. CDR1 is MNHEY and CDR2 is SVGAGI in the germline V gene. V was shortened by 2 bases and J by 7 bases, with 14 bases between the two germline ends. The CDR3 extends over 14 amino acids. CDR3 protein: CASSYKGGPGEAFF. In nucleotides, the CDR3 is TGTGCCAGCAGTTACAAGGGAGGGCCGGGTGAAGCTTTCTTT.

The rearrangement joins TRBV7-9 to TRBJ2-1; either TRBD1 or TRBD2 may supply D (7 bases each). Germline CDR1 and CDR2: SEHNR and FQNEAQ (reference sequence). This CDR3 comprises 16 residues. V gave up 1 base and J gave up 8 bases, with 18 bases separating them. CDR3 loop: CASSLEGASGLYEQFF. The CDR3 DNA reads as TGTGCCAGCAGCTTAGAGGGGGCTAGCGGTTTATATGAGCAGTTCTTC.

The chain links TRBV27 to TRBJ2-5, with D possibly being TRBD2 (5 bases). The CDR3 runs 13 residues. The ends were cut back, 3 bases at V and 3 bases at J, with 8 bases in the middle. CDR1 MNHEY and CDR2 SMNVEV come from the germline V gene (reference sequence). In nucleotides, the CDR3 is TGTGCCAGCAGTTTTGTTAGCGAAGAGACCCAGTACTTC. Protein: CASSFVSEETQYF.

Only a few counts were recorded for this clonotype. The rearrangement joins TRBV29-1 to TRBJ2-1; TRBD2 matches 8 bases. The germline gives CDR1 SQVTM, CDR2 ANQGSEA. This CDR3 spans 15 amino acids. Trimming removed 3 bases from V and 0 bases from J; junction bases left unmatched: 4. CDR3 DNA sequence: TGCAGCGTTGATAAGACTAGCGTCTCCTACAATGAGCAGTTCTTC. It specifies CSVDKTSVSYNEQFF.

The chain joins TRBV6-1 to TRBJ2-3; a weak D match, TRBD1 (6 bases). From germline, CDR1 is MNHNS and CDR2 SASEGT. Trimming stripped 5 bases from V and 1 base from J, with 16 bases between. The CDR3 spans 16 residues. The CDR3 region has the DNA TGTGCCAGCAGTAAGGGACACTCTTTAGGCACAGATACGCAGTATTTT. This gives the protein CASSKGHSLGTDTQYF.

This clonotype was observed a few times. CDR3 sequence (DNA): TGTGCCAGCAGTGAGGCCCCTTTAAGCTCCTACAATGAGCAGTTCTTC. It translates to CASSEAPLSSYNEQFF. V is TRBV2 and J is TRBJ2-1; D ambiguous. The length of the CDR3 is 16 residues. Germline V gene data show CDR1 as SNHLY and CDR2 as FYNNEI. V was shortened by 3 bases and J by 0 bases, with 12 bases between the two germline ends.

V usage is TRBV29-1 and J usage is TRBJ1-1; no reliable D call. The length of the CDR3 is 13 residues. CDR1 and CDR2 (germline): SQVTM, ANQGSEA. With 3 bases removed from V and 2 bases from J, the gap between germline ends came to 10 bases. The CDR3 DNA reads TGCAGCGTTGATAGTCAGGTTAACACTGAAGCTTTCTTT. As protein: CSVDSQVNTEAFF.

The chain recombines TRBV30 with TRBJ2-7; 8 nucleotides align to TRBD1. Losses at the gene ends were 0 bases for V and 5 bases for J; bases not matched to a gene: 9. This CDR3 has 15 amino acids. Germline V CDR1 and CDR2: GTSNPN, SVGIG (reference sequence). CDR3 amino acids: CAWSVLSGGEDEQYF. The CDR3, as DNA: TGTGCCTGGAGTGTATTGTCAGGGGGCGAAGACGAGCAGTACTTC.

This clonotype has only a few counts. The rearrangement links TRBV5-6 to TRBJ2-3; a weak D match, TRBD1 (5 bases). This CDR3 region has 15 residues. Germline assignment: CDR1 SGHDT and CDR2 YYEEEE. V was pared by 2 bases and J by 4 bases, with 14 bases between. The DNA for the CDR3 is TGTGCCAGCAGCTTAAAAGTGTCAGGGTCAGATACGCAGTATTTT. This gives the protein CASSLKVSGSDTQYF.

This clonotype was seen a handful of times. The chain is built from TRBV29-1 and TRBJ2-1; D remains unclear. CDR3 size: 11 residues. Looked up from germline, CDR1 is SQVTM and CDR2 is ANQGSEA. The CDR3 is CNAVDYNEQFF. CDR3 DNA: TGCAACGCTGTAGATTACAATGAGCAGTTCTTC.

The chain joins TRBV12-3 or TRBV12-4 to TRBJ2-1; 9 bases line up with TRBD2. The CDR3 is made up of 12 amino acids. With 9 bases clipped from V and 8 bases from J, the junction kept 5 bases outside the gene matches. DNA of the CDR3: TGTGCCAGTCAGCGGGAGGTTTATGAGCAGTTCTTC. It encodes CASQREVYEQFF.

As to this clonotype: Possible read error: a much larger clone is one base away. The genes are TRBV10-3 and TRBJ2-3; no reliable D call. Germline V gene lookup returns CDR1 ENHRY and CDR2 SYGVKD. V lost 7 bases and J lost 6, with 11 bases in between. This CDR3 spans 12 amino acids. The CDR3 sequence: CAIKTTSDTQYF. CDR3 DNA sequence: TGTGCCATCAAAACAACTTCGGATACGCAGTATTTT.

This rearrangement joins TRBV7-2 to TRBJ2-7, with D uncertain. The germline gives CDR1 SGHTA, CDR2 FQGNSA. This CDR3 is built from 13 residues. The V gene lost 5 bases and the J gene lost 3 bases, with 11 bases spanning the gap. CDR3 residues: CASSPGVNYEQYF. The CDR3 region has the DNA TGTGCCAGCAGCCCTGGGGTGAACTACGAGCAGTACTTC.